This TCR beta chain emerged from a study of control samples from healthy donors and cancer patients (dated by TCRdb to the early 2020s). Libraries were prepared through the immunoSEQ multiplex PCR assay. The table comes from immuneACCESS by way of TCRdb, which keeps in-frame sequences with V and J called. Part of the clones is missing from these tables; in studies checked, under half for an unresolved V gene and the rest for unknown reasons. Recorded for this sample are fewer than 95,000 clones; about nine tenths of them occurred a single time. The top ten clonotypes cover approximately 14% of the sample. At the junction V is shortened by 3 bases and J by 0 bases, with 12 bases in between. The germline V gene encodes CDR1 MGHDK and CDR2 SYGVNS. The CDR3 spans 16 residues, from the cysteine through the phenylalanine. Just CDR3 DNA is preserved here, 48 bases in frame from base 1. This clone appeared once. It lacks a known antigen. The sample holds no much larger clone one base away, and base qualities are not on file.

Recombination joined TRBV25-1 with TRBJ2-4; D gene: possibly TRBD1, on 6 matching bases. This TCR came from a man between 25 and 39 years old in good health. Sequenced sample: blood. CDR3 loop: CASSEGQGLAKNIQYF. The DNA sequence is given as TGTGCCAGCAGTGAGGGGCAGGGGCTAGCCAAAAACATTCAGTACTTC.